This T cell receptor beta chain was sequenced in a study of a mutant IDH1 vaccine in newly diagnosed glioma. Looking at the study overall: A roughly 60% male, 37.5% female split and a mean age of about 44 years characterized treated patients. General study results and limits: With respect to changes in top peripheral T cell clonotypes, pseudoprogression seemed unrelated.

A word on this clone: The antigen is undetermined.

CDR1 is SNHLY and CDR2 is FYNNEI in the germline V gene. The length of the CDR3 is 13 residues. Trimming took 5 bases from V and 1 from J, leaving 8 bases between them. The protocol was immunoSEQ multiplex PCR, while the TCRdb copy is restricted to in-frame clones and leaves out a portion. The data show 30,000 to 35,000 clones, with more than 85% seen just once and around 4.8% held by the top ten. The time point: baseline, week 1 (first vaccination visit). The treatment is: pre-vaccination baseline after standard-of-care therapy. The astrocytomas were IDH1-mutant, ATRX-negative, and WHO grade 3 or 4. Source: PBMCs, taken from a glioma patient treated with radiotherapy, temozolomide or both. The rearrangement links TRBV2 to TRBJ1-1; D possibly corresponds to TRBD1 (5 bases). This TCR derives from a woman between 40 and 50 years old with glioma. Here the CDR3 DNA reads TGTGCCAGCAGTACGACAGAGAACACTGAAGCTTTCTTT. This codes for CASSTTENTEAFF.